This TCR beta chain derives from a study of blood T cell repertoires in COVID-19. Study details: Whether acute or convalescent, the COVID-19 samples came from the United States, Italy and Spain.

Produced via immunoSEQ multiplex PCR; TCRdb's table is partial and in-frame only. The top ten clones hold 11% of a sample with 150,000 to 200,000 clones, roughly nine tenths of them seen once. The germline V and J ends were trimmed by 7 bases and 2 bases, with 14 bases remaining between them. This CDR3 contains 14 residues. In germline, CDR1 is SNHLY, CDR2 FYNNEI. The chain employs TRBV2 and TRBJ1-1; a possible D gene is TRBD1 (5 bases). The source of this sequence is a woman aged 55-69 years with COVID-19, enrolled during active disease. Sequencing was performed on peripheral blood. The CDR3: CASKQAAINTEAFF. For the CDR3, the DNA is TGTGCCAGCAAACAGGCCGCTATCAACACTGAAGCTTTCTTT.